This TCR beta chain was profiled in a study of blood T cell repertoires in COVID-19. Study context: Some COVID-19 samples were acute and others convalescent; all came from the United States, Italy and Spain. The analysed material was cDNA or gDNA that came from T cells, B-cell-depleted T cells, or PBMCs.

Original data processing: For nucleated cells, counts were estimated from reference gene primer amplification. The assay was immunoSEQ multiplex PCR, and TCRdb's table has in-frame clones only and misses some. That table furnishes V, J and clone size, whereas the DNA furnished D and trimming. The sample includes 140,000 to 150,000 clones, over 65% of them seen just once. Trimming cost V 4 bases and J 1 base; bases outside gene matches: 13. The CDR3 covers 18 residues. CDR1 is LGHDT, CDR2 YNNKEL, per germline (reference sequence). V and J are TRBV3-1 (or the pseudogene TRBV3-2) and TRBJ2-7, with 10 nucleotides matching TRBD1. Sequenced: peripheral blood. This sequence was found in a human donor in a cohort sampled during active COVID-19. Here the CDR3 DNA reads TGTGCCAGCAGCCGCCGGGACAGGGGCTCTGTAAGATCCTACGAGCAGTACGTC. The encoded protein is CASSRRDRGSVRSYEQYV.